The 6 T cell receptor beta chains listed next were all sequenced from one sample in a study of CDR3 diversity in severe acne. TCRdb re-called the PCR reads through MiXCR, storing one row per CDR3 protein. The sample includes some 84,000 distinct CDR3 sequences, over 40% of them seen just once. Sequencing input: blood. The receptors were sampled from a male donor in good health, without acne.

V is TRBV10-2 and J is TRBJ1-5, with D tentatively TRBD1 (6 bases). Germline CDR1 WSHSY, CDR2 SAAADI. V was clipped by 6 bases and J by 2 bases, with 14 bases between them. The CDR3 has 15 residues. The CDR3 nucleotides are TGCGCCAGCAGAGACCAACAGGGTGGCAATCAGCCCCAGCATTTT. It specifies CASRDQQGGNQPQHF.

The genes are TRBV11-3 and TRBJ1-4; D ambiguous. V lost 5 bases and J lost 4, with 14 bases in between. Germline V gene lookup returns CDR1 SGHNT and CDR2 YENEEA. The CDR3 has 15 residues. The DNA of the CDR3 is TGTGCCAGCAGCCCCGGTCTCCAGCGTAATGAAAAACTGTTTTTT. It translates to CASSPGLQRNEKLFF.

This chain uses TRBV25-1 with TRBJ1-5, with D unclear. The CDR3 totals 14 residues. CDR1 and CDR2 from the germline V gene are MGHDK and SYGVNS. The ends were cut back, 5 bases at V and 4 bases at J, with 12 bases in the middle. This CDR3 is CASSSSEPNQPQHF. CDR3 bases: TGTGCCAGCAGTTCATCGGAGCCTAATCAGCCCCAGCATTTT.

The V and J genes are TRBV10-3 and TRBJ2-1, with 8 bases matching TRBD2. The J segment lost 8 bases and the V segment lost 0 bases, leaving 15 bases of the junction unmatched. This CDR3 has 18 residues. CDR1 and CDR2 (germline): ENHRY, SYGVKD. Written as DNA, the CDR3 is TGTGCCATCAGTGAGTCATCACGCGGGAGACTAGCGAGCGATGAGCAGTTCTTC. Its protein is CAISESSRGRLASDEQFF.

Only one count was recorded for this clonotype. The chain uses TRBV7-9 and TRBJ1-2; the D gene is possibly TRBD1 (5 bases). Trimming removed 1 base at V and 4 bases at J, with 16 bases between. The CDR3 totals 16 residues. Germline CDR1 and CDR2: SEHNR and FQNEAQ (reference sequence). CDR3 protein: CASSLEVTGPSYGYTF. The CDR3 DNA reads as TGTGCCAGCAGCTTAGAGGTTACAGGCCCTTCCTATGGCTACACCTTC.

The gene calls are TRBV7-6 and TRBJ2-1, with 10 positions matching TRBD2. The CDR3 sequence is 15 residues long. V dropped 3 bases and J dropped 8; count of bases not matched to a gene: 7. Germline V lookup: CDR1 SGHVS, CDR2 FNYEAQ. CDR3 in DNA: TGTGCCAGCAGCTTTCGGTCTAGCGGGAGTGATGAGCAGTTCTTC. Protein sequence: CASSFRSSGSDEQFF.